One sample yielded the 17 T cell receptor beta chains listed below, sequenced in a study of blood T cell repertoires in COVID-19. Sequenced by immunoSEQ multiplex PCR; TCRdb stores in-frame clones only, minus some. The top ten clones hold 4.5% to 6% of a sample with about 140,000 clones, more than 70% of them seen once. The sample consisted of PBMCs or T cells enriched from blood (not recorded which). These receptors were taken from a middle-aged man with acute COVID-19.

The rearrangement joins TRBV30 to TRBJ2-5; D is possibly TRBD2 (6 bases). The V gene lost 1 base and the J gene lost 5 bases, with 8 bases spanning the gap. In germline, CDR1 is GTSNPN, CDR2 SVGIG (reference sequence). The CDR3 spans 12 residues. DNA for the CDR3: TGTGCCTGGAGTGGGGCGGGGGAGACCCAGTACTTC. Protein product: CAWSGAGETQYF.

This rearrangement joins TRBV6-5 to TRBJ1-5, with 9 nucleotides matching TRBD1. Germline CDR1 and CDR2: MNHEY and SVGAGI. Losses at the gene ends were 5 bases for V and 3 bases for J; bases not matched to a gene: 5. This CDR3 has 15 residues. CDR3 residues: CASSPGTGINQPQHF. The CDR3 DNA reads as TGTGCCAGCAGTCCCGGGACAGGGATCAATCAGCCCCAGCATTTT.

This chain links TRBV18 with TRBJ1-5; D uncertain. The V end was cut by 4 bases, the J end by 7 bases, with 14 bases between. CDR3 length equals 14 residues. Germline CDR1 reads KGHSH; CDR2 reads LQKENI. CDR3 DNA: TGTGCCAGCTCACGGGAGCCGGGAGGGCAGCCCCAGCATTTT. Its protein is CASSREPGGQPQHF.

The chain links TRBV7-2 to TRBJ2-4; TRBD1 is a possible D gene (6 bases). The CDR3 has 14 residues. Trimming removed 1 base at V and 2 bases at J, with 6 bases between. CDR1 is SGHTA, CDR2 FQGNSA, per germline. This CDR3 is CASSLGGPKNIQYF. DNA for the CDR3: TGTGCCAGCAGCTTAGGGGGGCCCAAAAACATTCAGTACTTC.

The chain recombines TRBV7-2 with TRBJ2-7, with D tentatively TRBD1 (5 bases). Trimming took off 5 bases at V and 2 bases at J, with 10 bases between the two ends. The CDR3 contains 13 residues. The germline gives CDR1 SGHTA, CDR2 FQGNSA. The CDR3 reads CASSVRDPYEQYF. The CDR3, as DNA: TGTGCCAGCAGCGTCAGGGATCCCTACGAGCAGTACTTC.

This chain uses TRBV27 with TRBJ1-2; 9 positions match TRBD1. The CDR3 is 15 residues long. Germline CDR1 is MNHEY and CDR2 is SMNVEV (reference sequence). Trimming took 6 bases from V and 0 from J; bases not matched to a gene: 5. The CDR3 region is CASSPQGAANYGYTF. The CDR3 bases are TGTGCCAGCAGCCCACAGGGGGCCGCTAACTATGGCTACACCTTC.

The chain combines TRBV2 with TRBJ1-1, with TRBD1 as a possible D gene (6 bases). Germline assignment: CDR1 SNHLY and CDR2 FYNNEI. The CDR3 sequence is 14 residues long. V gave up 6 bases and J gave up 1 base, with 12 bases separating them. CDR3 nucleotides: TGTGCCAGCAGAGCTTCAGGGGAGAACACTGAAGCTTTCTTT. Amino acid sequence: CASRASGENTEAFF.

The CDR3 DNA reads as TGTGCCAGCAGGCCAACCGGGACAGGGGTTCCCGGGGAGCTGTTTTTT. It encodes CASRPTGTGVPGELFF. V usage is TRBV7-8 and J usage is TRBJ2-2; 10 bases map to TRBD1. CDR3 length equals 16 residues. V lost 6 bases to trimming and J lost 6 bases; unmatched junction nucleotides: 10. Germline CDR1 reads SGHVS; CDR2 reads FQNEAQ. The full variable domain, with the rest looked up from reference TRBV7-8 and TRBJ2-2, is GAGVSQSPRYKVAKRGQDVALRCDPISGHVSLFWYQQALGQGPEFLTYFQNEAQLDKSGLPSDRFFAERPEGSVSTLKIQRTQQEDSAVYLCASRPTGTGVPGELFFGEGSRLTVL.

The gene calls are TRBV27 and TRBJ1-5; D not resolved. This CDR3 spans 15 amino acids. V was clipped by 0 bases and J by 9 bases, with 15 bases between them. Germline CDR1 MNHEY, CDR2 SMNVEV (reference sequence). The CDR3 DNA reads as TGTGCCAGCAGTTTATCCTTGTCATCCTTTAGGCCCCAGCATTTT. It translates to CASSLSLSSFRPQHF.

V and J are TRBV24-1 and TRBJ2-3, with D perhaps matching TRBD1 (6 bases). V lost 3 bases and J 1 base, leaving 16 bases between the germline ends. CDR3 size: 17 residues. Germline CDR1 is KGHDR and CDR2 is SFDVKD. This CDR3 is CATSDPSGAGGTDTQYF. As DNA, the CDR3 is TGTGCCACCAGTGATCCATCCGGGGCAGGGGGCACAGATACGCAGTATTTT.

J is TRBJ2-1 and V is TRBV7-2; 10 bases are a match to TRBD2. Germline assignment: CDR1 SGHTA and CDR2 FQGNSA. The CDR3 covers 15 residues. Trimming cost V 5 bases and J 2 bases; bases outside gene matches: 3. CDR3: CASSPGTSAYNEQFF. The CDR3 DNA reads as TGTGCCAGCAGCCCCGGGACTAGCGCCTACAATGAGCAGTTCTTC.

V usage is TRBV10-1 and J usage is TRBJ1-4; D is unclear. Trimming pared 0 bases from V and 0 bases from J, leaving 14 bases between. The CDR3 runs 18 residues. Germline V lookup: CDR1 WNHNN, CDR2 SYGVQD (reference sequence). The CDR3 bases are TGCGCCAGCAGTGAGTCGACTCTTGCCGGGGCAACTAATGAAAAACTGTTTTTT. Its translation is CASSESTLAGATNEKLFF.

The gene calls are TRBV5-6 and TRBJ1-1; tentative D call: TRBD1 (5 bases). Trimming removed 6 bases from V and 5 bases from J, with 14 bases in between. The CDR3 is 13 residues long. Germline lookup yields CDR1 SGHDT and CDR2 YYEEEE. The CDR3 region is CASTLLRGTEAFF. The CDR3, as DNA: TGTGCCAGCACCCTCCTACGGGGGACTGAAGCTTTCTTT.

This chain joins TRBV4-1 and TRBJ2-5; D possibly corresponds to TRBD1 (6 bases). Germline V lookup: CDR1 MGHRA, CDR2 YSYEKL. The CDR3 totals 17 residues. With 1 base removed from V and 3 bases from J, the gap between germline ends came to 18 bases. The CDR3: CASSQGWTAGSKETQYF. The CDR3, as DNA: TGCGCCAGCAGCCAAGGTTGGACAGCAGGATCGAAAGAGACCCAGTACTTC.

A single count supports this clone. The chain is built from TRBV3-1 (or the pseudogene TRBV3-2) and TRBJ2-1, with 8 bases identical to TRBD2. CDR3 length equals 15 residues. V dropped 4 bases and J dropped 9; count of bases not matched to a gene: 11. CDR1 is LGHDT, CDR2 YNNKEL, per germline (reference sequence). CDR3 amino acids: CASSPLAGGLGEQFF. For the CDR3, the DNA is TGTGCCAGCAGCCCCCTAGCGGGCGGCTTGGGTGAGCAGTTCTTC.

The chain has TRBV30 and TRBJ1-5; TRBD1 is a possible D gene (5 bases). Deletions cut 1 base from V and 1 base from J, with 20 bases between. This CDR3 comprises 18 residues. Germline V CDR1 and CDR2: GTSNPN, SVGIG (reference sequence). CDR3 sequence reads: CAWSAPTDSWASNQPQHF. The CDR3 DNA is TGTGCCTGGAGTGCCCCTACCGACAGTTGGGCGAGCAATCAGCCCCAGCATTTT.

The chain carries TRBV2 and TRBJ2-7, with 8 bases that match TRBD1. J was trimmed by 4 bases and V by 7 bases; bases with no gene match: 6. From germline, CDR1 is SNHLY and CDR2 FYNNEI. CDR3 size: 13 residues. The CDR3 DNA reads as TGTGCCAGCACCGCGGACAGGGCGTACGAGCAGTACTTC. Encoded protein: CASTADRAYEQYF.